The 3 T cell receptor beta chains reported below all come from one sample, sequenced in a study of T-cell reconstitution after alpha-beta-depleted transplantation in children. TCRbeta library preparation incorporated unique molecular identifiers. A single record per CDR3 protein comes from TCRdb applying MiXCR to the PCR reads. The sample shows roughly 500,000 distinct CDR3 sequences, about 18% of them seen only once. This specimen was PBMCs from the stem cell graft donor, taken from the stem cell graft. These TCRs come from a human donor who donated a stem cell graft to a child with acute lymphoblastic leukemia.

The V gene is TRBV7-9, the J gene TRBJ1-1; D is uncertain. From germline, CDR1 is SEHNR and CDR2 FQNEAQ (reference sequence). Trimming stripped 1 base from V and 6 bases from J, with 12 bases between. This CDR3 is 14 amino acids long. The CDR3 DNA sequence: TGTGCCAGCAGCTTAGTGGGGAGGTACTCTGAAGCTTTCTTT. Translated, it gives CASSLVGRYSEAFF.

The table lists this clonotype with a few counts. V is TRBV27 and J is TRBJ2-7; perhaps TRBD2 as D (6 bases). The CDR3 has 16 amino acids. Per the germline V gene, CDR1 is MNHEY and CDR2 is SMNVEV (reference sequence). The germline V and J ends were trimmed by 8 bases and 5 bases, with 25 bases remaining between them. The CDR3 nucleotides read TGTGCCAGCTCGGGATTGGGCGGAAGGGGCGGGAACGAGCAGTACTTC. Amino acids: CASSGLGGRGGNEQYF.

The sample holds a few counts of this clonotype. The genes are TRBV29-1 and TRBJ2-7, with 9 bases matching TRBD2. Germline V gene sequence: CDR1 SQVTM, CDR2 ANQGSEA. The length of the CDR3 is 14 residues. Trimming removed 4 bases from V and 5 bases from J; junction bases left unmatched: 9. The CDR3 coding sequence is TGCAGCGTTGCGAGCGGGAGGTTTTTCGACGAGCAGTACTTC. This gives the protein CSVASGRFFDEQYF.